These 18 T cell receptor beta chains came from one sample sequenced in a study of cytomegalovirus exposure and HLA in healthy donors. Clones were read by immunoSEQ multiplex PCR, and TCRdb kept only the in-frame ones, dropping some. The profile shows roughly 63,000 clones, about 89% of them singletons. Material: PBMCs. The receptors stem from a woman aged 18-29 years in good health and CMV-seronegative.

The V and J genes are TRBV19 and TRBJ2-7; 9 nucleotides agree with TRBD1. The V gene end was trimmed by 3 bases and the J gene end by 2 bases; junction bases not matched to a gene: 5. Looked up from germline, CDR1 is LNHDA and CDR2 is SQIVND (reference sequence). The CDR3 runs 15 residues. DNA for the CDR3: TGTGCCAGTAGTATCCCCGGGACAGGGCCCTACGAGCAGTACTTC. The encoded protein is CASSIPGTGPYEQYF.

This clone came up a few times. This chain joins TRBV19 and TRBJ2-1; 8 bases map to TRBD2. CDR1 LNHDA and CDR2 SQIVND come from the germline V gene (reference sequence). V trimming: 4 bases; J trimming: 2 bases; junction bases outside the gene matches: 10. This CDR3 is 17 amino acids long. CDR3 amino acids: CASSRFSGTRAYNEQFF. As DNA, the CDR3 is TGTGCCAGTAGTAGATTTTCCGGGACTAGAGCCTACAATGAGCAGTTCTTC.

The J gene is TRBJ1-5, the V gene TRBV6-1; D is possibly TRBD1 (5 bases). CDR1 is MNHNS and CDR2 is SASEGT in the germline V gene. The ends were cut back, 5 bases at V and 2 bases at J, with 7 bases in the middle. There are 13 residues in the CDR3. The CDR3 DNA reads as TGTGCCAGCAGTATAGGGGGCAATCAGCCCCAGCATTTT. This gives the protein CASSIGGNQPQHF.

The chain employs TRBV28 and TRBJ1-1; 9 bases are shared with TRBD1. This CDR3 has 17 residues. In germline, CDR1 is MDHEN, CDR2 SYDVKM. Losses at the gene ends were 6 bases for V and 0 bases for J; bases not matched to a gene: 11. CDR3 loop: CASRIPGTGIVNTEAFF. CDR3 coding DNA: TGTGCCAGCAGAATTCCCGGGACAGGGATAGTGAACACTGAAGCTTTCTTT.

The chain employs TRBV4-1 and TRBJ1-1, with TRBD1 matching 7 bases. The CDR3 covers 14 residues. V was clipped by 5 bases and J by 4 bases; unmatched bases: 7. CDR1 is MGHRA and CDR2 is YSYEKL in the germline V gene. CDR3 nucleotides: TGCGCCAGCAGCTTGACAGGGATTGGCACTGAAGCTTTCTTT. It is translated as CASSLTGIGTEAFF.

The chain couples TRBV10-1 to TRBJ1-1; D is possibly TRBD1 (5 bases). The germline CDR1 and CDR2 sequences are WNHNN and SYGVQD (reference sequence). The CDR3 loop spans 13 amino acids. The ends were cut back, 7 bases at V and 3 bases at J, with 12 bases in the middle. The chain's CDR3 is CASKPGIDTEAFF. The CDR3, as DNA: TGCGCCAGCAAACCAGGGATCGACACTGAAGCTTTCTTT.

In its sample, this clone was seen once. The chain couples TRBV6-8 to TRBJ2-1, with a possible D match to TRBD2 (6 bases). The CDR3 is made up of 18 amino acids. V was pared by 7 bases and J by 3 bases, with 25 bases between. Looked up from germline, CDR1 is MNHGY and CDR2 is SAAAGT. This CDR3 is CASTPEQSGPKDYNEQFF. In DNA, the CDR3 is TGTGCCAGCACTCCCGAGCAGAGCGGGCCAAAGGACTACAATGAGCAGTTCTTC.

In its sample, this clone was seen a few times. The gene calls are TRBV6-5 and TRBJ2-7; 8 bases map to TRBD1. CDR1 MNHEY and CDR2 SVGAGI come from the germline V gene. The V and J ends lost 0 bases and 0 bases, in that order; junction bases with no gene match: 1. This CDR3 region has 15 residues. In DNA, the CDR3 is TGTGCCAGCAGTTACTCAGGGACAGGCTCCTACGAGCAGTACTTC. Protein product: CASSYSGTGSYEQYF.

This clone was detected only once. V is TRBV5-1 and J is TRBJ2-3; 9 nucleotides line up with TRBD2. This CDR3 has 17 amino acids. J gave up 5 bases and V 3 bases, and 13 bases lay outside the gene matches. Germline assignment: CDR1 SGHRS and CDR2 YFSETQ. This chain's CDR3 is CASSYPIAGEAQDTQYF. CDR3 DNA: TGCGCCAGCAGCTACCCTATAGCGGGAGAGGCCCAAGATACGCAGTATTTT.

The J gene is TRBJ2-7, the V gene TRBV28; maybe TRBD2 (6 bases). The CDR3 spans 15 residues. The germline V gene encodes CDR1 MDHEN and CDR2 SYDVKM. Trimming took 4 bases from V and 2 from J, leaving 15 bases between them. CDR3 sequence (DNA): TGTGCCAGCAGTTCCGACCGGGAGCGGCCCTACGAGCAGTACTTC. Its translation is CASSSDRERPYEQYF.

The chain links TRBV19 to TRBJ1-1, with 10 bases matching TRBD1. The ends lost 5 bases at V and 5 bases at J; junction bases unmatched: 8. This CDR3 comprises 15 residues. The V gene's germline CDR1 is LNHDA and CDR2 SQIVND (reference sequence). The CDR3 here is CASSFRTGGGTEAFF. As DNA, the CDR3 is TGTGCCAGTAGTTTCAGGACAGGGGGTGGAACTGAAGCTTTCTTT.

The chain couples TRBV7-8 to TRBJ2-3; 7 nucleotides align to TRBD1. Germline trimming cut 1 base from V and 4 bases from J; bases unmatched to any gene: 8. CDR3 length: 16 residues. The germline V gene encodes CDR1 SGHVS and CDR2 FQNEAQ. The CDR3: CASSLDDRAGSDTQYF. CDR3 sequence (DNA): TGTGCCAGCAGCTTAGACGACAGGGCTGGGTCAGATACGCAGTATTTT.

The chain recombines TRBV30 with TRBJ1-5; 9 bases match TRBD1. CDR1 is GTSNPN, CDR2 SVGIG, per germline (reference sequence). V dropped 5 bases and J dropped 4; count of bases not matched to a gene: 9. This CDR3 is built from 15 residues. The CDR3 is CAWATGTGYNQPQHF. The CDR3 nucleotides read TGTGCCTGGGCAACCGGGACAGGGTATAATCAGCCCCAGCATTTT.

This chain joins TRBV11-2 and TRBJ2-7; 9 bases map to TRBD1. The germline V gene has CDR1 SGHAT and CDR2 FQNNGV. The CDR3 contains 15 residues. Trimming took 6 bases from V and 1 from J; bases not matched to a gene: 7. CDR3 sequence: CASRATGTGSYEQYF. CDR3 bases: TGTGCCAGCAGAGCAACCGGGACAGGGTCCTACGAGCAGTACTTC.

The CDR3 bases are TGTGCCAGCAGAGCGGAGCGGGGGGAGACCTACGAGCAGTACTTC. Residues: CASRAERGETYEQYF. V gene TRBV6-1 combines with J gene TRBJ2-7; 9 bases are shared with TRBD2. The V and J ends lost 6 bases and 2 bases, in that order; junction bases with no gene match: 8. CDR1 and CDR2 from the germline V gene are MNHNS and SASEGT. The length of the CDR3 is 15 residues.

Written as DNA, the CDR3 is TGTGCCAGCAGTAATAGCGGGAGGGCCTCGTACGAGCAGTACTTC. As protein: CASSNSGRASYEQYF. The V and J genes are TRBV28 and TRBJ2-7; 11 bases map to TRBD2. Germline V gene sequence: CDR1 MDHEN, CDR2 SYDVKM. The CDR3 loop spans 15 amino acids. V lost 5 bases and J lost 4; bases outside the gene matches: 7.

The chain employs TRBV7-9 and TRBJ2-7; maybe TRBD1 (7 bases). The CDR3 loop spans 17 amino acids. The germline gives CDR1 SEHNR, CDR2 FQNEAQ (reference sequence). Trimming cost V 2 bases and J 7 bases, with 24 bases left between them. Written as DNA, the CDR3 is TGTGCCAGCAGCTTACGGTCTGGCAGGGGGGTGTCTAGTGAGCAGTACTTC. It is translated as CASSLRSGRGVSSEQYF.

The chain couples TRBV5-1 to TRBJ1-4; the D gene is possibly TRBD1 (5 bases). V was pared by 2 bases and J by 6 bases, with 11 bases between. The CDR3 extends over 14 amino acids. Per the germline V gene, CDR1 is SGHRS and CDR2 is YFSETQ. The DNA of the CDR3 is TGCGCCAGCAGCTTTTCGGGGGTGGATGAAAAACTGTTTTTT. It encodes CASSFSGVDEKLFF.